Following are 6 T cell receptor beta chains from one sample sequenced in a study of T cell responses to AZD1222 COVID-19 vaccine. Assay: immunoSEQ multiplex PCR; the TCRdb copy retains only in-frame clones and omits some. The data contain over 95,000 clones, more than 85% of them singletons. The sequencing used peripheral blood, collected on day 0 of AZD1222 vaccination. The origin of the receptors is an adult in good health.

V gene TRBV19 combines with J gene TRBJ2-7; 7 nucleotides match TRBD1. This CDR3 has 15 amino acids. The trim removed 1 base at V and 0 bases at J, leaving 3 bases unmatched. Germline CDR1 is LNHDA and CDR2 is SQIVND (reference sequence). In DNA, the CDR3 is TGTGCCAGTAGTATAGCAGGGGGTCCCTCCTACGAGCAGTACTTC. Translating gives CASSIAGGPSYEQYF.

J is TRBJ1-5 and V is TRBV5-8; tentatively, D is TRBD1 (5 bases). This CDR3 is built from 16 residues. Germline V gene data show CDR1 as SGHTS and CDR2 as YDEGEE. The germline V and J ends were trimmed by 0 bases and 0 bases, with 10 bases remaining between them. In DNA, the CDR3 is TGTGCCAGCAGCTTGGAACAGGTTCGTAGCAATCAGCCCCAGCATTTT. Its protein product is CASSLEQVRSNQPQHF. Full variable domain (outside the CDR3, taken from reference TRBV5-8 and TRBJ1-5): EAGVTQSPTHLIKTRGQQATLRCSPISGHTSVYWYQQALGLGLQFLLWYDEGEERNRGNFPPRFSGRQFPNYSSELNVNALELEDSALYLCASSLEQVRSNQPQHFGDGTRLSIL.

The rearrangement links TRBV5-1 to TRBJ1-1; D is ambiguous. CDR3 length: 15 residues. CDR1 is SGHRS, CDR2 YFSETQ, per germline. V gave up 0 bases and J gave up 1 base, with 10 bases separating them. The CDR3 spells CASSLEQAPNTEAFF. CDR3 DNA: TGCGCCAGCAGCTTGGAGCAGGCCCCGAACACTGAAGCTTTCTTT. Filled out from reference TRBV5-1 and TRBJ1-1, the complete variable domain reads KAGVTQTPRYLIKTRGQQVTLSCSPISGHRSVSWYQQTPGQGLQFLFEYFSETQRNKGNFPGRFSGRQFSNSRSEMNVSTLELGDSALYLCASSLEQAPNTEAFFGQGTRLTVV.

In its sample, this clone was seen once. V is TRBV28 and J is TRBJ1-1, with D possibly TRBD1 on 6 matching bases. Per germline, CDR1 MDHEN and CDR2 SYDVKM. V was clipped by 4 bases and J by 5 bases, with 11 bases between them. The CDR3 consists of 13 residues. CDR3: CASSSGQLTEAFF. The CDR3 DNA reads TGTGCCAGCAGTTCCGGACAGTTGACTGAAGCTTTCTTT.

This chain connects TRBV7-2 to TRBJ2-1; D is unclear. CDR3 length equals 14 residues. V was clipped by 1 base and J by 9 bases, with 13 bases between them. Germline V gene sequence: CDR1 SGHTA, CDR2 FQGNSA. The CDR3 protein is CASSLEGSNPEQFF. The CDR3 DNA reads as TGTGCCAGCAGCTTAGAGGGCTCGAATCCTGAGCAGTTCTTC.

The chain has TRBV27 and TRBJ2-1; 12 positions match TRBD2. Per the germline V gene, CDR1 is MNHEY and CDR2 is SMNVEV (reference sequence). The CDR3 spans 19 residues. After removal of 3 bases from V and 1 base from J, the junction contained 10 bases not matched to a gene. DNA for the CDR3: TGTGCCAGCAGTTTCAAGACTAGCGGGGGAAGGGGTTCCTACAATGAGCAGTTCTTC. It codes for CASSFKTSGGRGSYNEQFF.